These T cell receptor beta chains were read from a single sample in a study of liver allograft versus peripheral blood T cells. Each CDR3 protein gets one entry after TCRdb re-called the reads with MiXCR. The profile shows under 1,500 distinct CDR3 sequences, approximately 11% of them singletons. The receptors stem from a human patient who had a liver transplant. Some of the T cells might come from the graft donor. CDR3s include the opening cysteine and the closing phenylalanine or tryptophan. A D gene is named only where the DNA matches it firmly. A row's size may be missing; if present it is once, few, many or a size class.

cdr3_length,d_call,j_call,clone_size,v_call,cdr3_nt,cdr3_aa
16,NA,TRBJ2-2,medium-sized,TRBV5-4,TGTGCCAGCAGCTTGGTTCAGGGGCGATATACCGGGGAGCTGTTTTTT,CASSLVQGRYTGELFF
16,NA,TRBJ2-1,medium-sized,TRBV19,TGTGCCAGTAGTATTCAGGCGGGACCATCCTACAATGAGCAGTTCTTC,CASSIQAGPSYNEQFF
13,NA,TRBJ2-1,few,TRBV2,TGTGCCAGCAGGGAGGACGCTAACAATGAGCAGTTCTTC,CASREDANNEQFF
14,TRBD1,TRBJ1-5,few,TRBV3-1,TGTGCCAGCAGTCGGACAGGCGGCAATCAGCCCCAGCATTTT,CASSRTGGNQPQHF
16,NA,TRBJ1-5,medium-sized,TRBV12-3/TRBV12-4,TGTGCCAGCAGATTTTGGGGCGGGGCAGAGGATCAGCCCCAGCATTTT,CASRFWGGAEDQPQHF
15,NA,TRBJ2-1,large,TRBV20-1,TGCAGTGCTAGAGAAAAGGGGCTGGCTTACAATGAGCAGTTCTTC,CSAREKGLAYNEQFF
16,NA,TRBJ2-4,medium-sized,TRBV30,TGTGCCTGGAGTGTACTAACAGGGAGGACCAAAAACATTCAGTACTTC,CAWSVLTGRTKNIQYF
16,NA,TRBJ1-5,medium-sized,TRBV19,TGTGCCAGTAGTCTACCCTCAGGGGTAAGCAATCAGCCCCAGCATTTT,CASSLPSGVSNQPQHF
13,NA,TRBJ2-6,medium-sized,TRBV12-3/TRBV12-4,TGTGCCAGCAGTCAGTCTGGGGCCAACGTCCTGACTTTC,CASSQSGANVLTF
15,TRBD2,TRBJ2-2,medium-sized,TRBV30,TGTGCCTGGACCGGAAGCGGGGGAAACACCGGGGAGCTGTTTTTT,CAWTGSGGNTGELFF
22,TRBD2,TRBJ2-2,few,TRBV5-4,TGTGCCAGCAGCTTGATCGGGACTAGCGGGAGTATACGGTTTAGGAACACCGGGGAGCTGTTTTTT,CASSLIGTSGSIRFRNTGELFF
12,NA,TRBJ2-5,medium-sized,TRBV19,TGTGCCAGTAGTCATAAGATGGAGACCCAGTACTTC,CASSHKMETQYF
15,TRBD1,TRBJ2-3,NA,TRBV24-1,TGTGCCACCAGTGATCCACAGGGGAGCACAGATACGCAGTATTTT,CATSDPQGSTDTQYF
17,NA,TRBJ2-6,medium-sized,TRBV19,TGTGCCAGTAGTATATCCGCTACCGCCTCTGGGGCCAACGTCCTGACTTTC,CASSISATASGANVLTF
14,NA,TRBJ1-4,medium-sized,TRBV20-1,TGCAGTGCCCAGGACCTAGGCGGTAATGAAAAACTGTTTTTT,CSAQDLGGNEKLFF
16,NA,TRBJ2-7,few,TRBV25-1,TGTGCCAGCAGTGAATCTGGCGGGACCCTGCTCCACGAGCAGTACTTC,CASSESGGTLLHEQYF
18,TRBD1,TRBJ1-4,NA,TRBV4-2,TGTGCCAGCAGCCAAGTGAGGACAAGACAGGGGGCAGGGGAAAAACTGTTTTTT,CASSQVRTRQGAGEKLFF
14,TRBD1,TRBJ2-7,medium-sized,TRBV28,TGTGCCAGCAGTTTTGGACAGGGCTCTAGCGAGCAGTACTTC,CASSFGQGSSEQYF
16,TRBD2,TRBJ2-7,medium-sized,TRBV30,TGTGCCTGGAGTGTCCCGAGCGGGAGGGCTATCTACGAGCAGTACTTC,CAWSVPSGRAIYEQYF
14,NA,TRBJ1-5,large,TRBV6-1,TGTGCCAGCATTAGGGGATATAGCAATCAGCCCCAGCATTTT,CASIRGYSNQPQHF
14,NA,TRBJ1-2,large,TRBV12-3/TRBV12-4,TGTGCCAGCAGCCCCCCGGCAGAAATGCGGGGCTACACCTTC,CASSPPAEMRGYTF
13,NA,TRBJ2-1,large,TRBV27,TGTGCCAGTAGACAGAACATTTACAATGAGCAGTTCTTC,CASRQNIYNEQFF
17,TRBD1,TRBJ1-1,NA,TRBV12-5,TGTGCTAGTGCCCTAAAAGTACCGGGACAGATGAACACTGAAGCTTTCTTT,CASALKVPGQMNTEAFF
14,NA,TRBJ1-6,large,TRBV12-3/TRBV12-4,TGTGCCAGCAGTTTTCAGGAGTCTAATTCACCCCTCCACTTT,CASSFQESNSPLHF
14,TRBD1,TRBJ1-1,few,TRBV3-1,TGTGCCAGCAGCAGGGGACAGGGTCTCACTGAAGCTTTCTTT,CASSRGQGLTEAFF
18,TRBD1,TRBJ1-3,large,TRBV12-3/TRBV12-4,TGTGCCAGCAGCCCCCTAACCTCAGGGGGCGGTAAGGGAAACACCATATATTTT,CASSPLTSGGGKGNTIYF
14,TRBD1,TRBJ2-5,medium-sized,TRBV5-6,TGTGCCAGCAGCACCCCGACAGGGGAGAAGACCCAGTACTTC,CASSTPTGEKTQYF
14,NA,TRBJ1-3,large,TRBV15,TGTGCCACCAGCAGAGGCAGGGAGGGAAACACCATATATTTT,CATSRGREGNTIYF
14,NA,TRBJ1-4,NA,TRBV5-1,TGCGCCAGCAGCCCTGGGAGCTTTAATGAAAAACTGTTTTTT,CASSPGSFNEKLFF
12,NA,TRBJ1-5,large,TRBV27,TGTGCCAGCAGTCCTAATCACCAACCCCAGCATTTT,CASSPNHQPQHF
14,NA,TRBJ1-1,NA,TRBV11-2,TGTGCCAGCAGCTTAGAGGGCAGTTTACGTGAAGCTTTCTTT,CASSLEGSLREAFF
13,NA,TRBJ1-1,medium-sized,TRBV18,TGTGCCAGCTCGTTACAAGCGAACACTGAAGCTTTCTTT,CASSLQANTEAFF
15,NA,TRBJ1-1,medium-sized,TRBV7-2,TGTGCCAGCAGCTTAGGCGGTCTAGGGGGTATTGAAGCTTTCTTT,CASSLGGLGGIEAFF
13,TRBD1,TRBJ1-1,few,TRBV10-3,TGTGCCATAAGAAGGCAGGGGGACACTGAAGCTTTCTTT,CAIRRQGDTEAFF
20,TRBD1,TRBJ1-2,medium-sized,TRBV5-6,TGTGCCAGCAGTACTGCCTCCCCATGGACTTCGACAGGGCCTAACTATGGCTACACCTTC,CASSTASPWTSTGPNYGYTF
14,NA,TRBJ1-2,medium-sized,TRBV7-9,TGTGCCAGCAGCTTAGGTCAGGCCCTCTATGGCTACACCTTC,CASSLGQALYGYTF
14,NA,TRBJ2-3,medium-sized,TRBV6-5,TGTGCCAGCAGTTTCCGGGGCCACGGAGATACGCAGTATTTT,CASSFRGHGDTQYF
14,NA,TRBJ1-4,medium-sized,TRBV9,TGTGCCAGCAGTCAGGCGGGAGGGTTTGAAAAACTGTTTTTT,CASSQAGGFEKLFF
15,NA,TRBJ2-7,NA,TRBV2,TGTGCCAGCAGTGACCTCGTAGCAGGGAGGTACGAGCAGTACTTC,CASSDLVAGRYEQYF
13,NA,TRBJ1-2,large,TRBV27,TGTGCCAGCAGAGGGGACGGGAACTATGGCTACACCTTC,CASRGDGNYGYTF
15,TRBD2,TRBJ2-1,large,TRBV12-3/TRBV12-4,TGTGCCAGCAGTTTTGAGGCGGGAGGGAGTAATGAGCAGTTCTTC,CASSFEAGGSNEQFF
12,NA,TRBJ2-2,medium-sized,TRBV30,TGTGCCTGGAGTATGTCCGTCGGGGAGCTGTTTTTT,CAWSMSVGELFF
11,NA,TRBJ2-7,medium-sized,TRBV11-2,TGTGCCAGCAGCCCCAAGTACGAGCAGTACTTC,CASSPKYEQYF
13,TRBD1,TRBJ2-1,large,TRBV6-5,TGTGCCAGCAGTTGGGACAGGGTTACTGAGCAGTTCTTC,CASSWDRVTEQFF
15,TRBD2,TRBJ2-2,medium-sized,TRBV19,TGTGCCAGTAGTATCCGGGGGGGAAACACCGGGGAGCTGTTTTTT,CASSIRGGNTGELFF
15,TRBD1,TRBJ1-2,large,TRBV10-3,TGTGCCATCAGCGAGACAGGGAGAGATAACTATGGCTACACCTTC,CAISETGRDNYGYTF
13,NA,TRBJ2-7,medium-sized,TRBV7-9,TGTGCCAGCAGCTTGGAGGAGTCCTACGAGCAGTACTTC,CASSLEESYEQYF
12,NA,TRBJ1-2,large,TRBV19,TGTGCCACCTACGGGCGGATTTATGGCTACACCTTC,CATYGRIYGYTF
13,NA,TRBJ1-2,medium-sized,TRBV20-1,TGCAGTGCTAGAGGAGTAACGAATTCAGGCTACACCTTC,CSARGVTNSGYTF
16,NA,TRBJ2-7,medium-sized,TRBV15,TGTGCCACCAGCAGAGATCGGGCTTTTAGCTCCTACGAGCAGTACTTC,CATSRDRAFSSYEQYF
15,NA,TRBJ2-1,NA,TRBV19,TGTGCCAGTAGTAAACAGGGCCAGGGGTGGAATGAGCAGTTCTTC,CASSKQGQGWNEQFF
16,TRBD1,TRBJ1-6,large,TRBV12-3/TRBV12-4,TGTGCCAGCAGTTTGAGCCAGGGGGAAGGCAATTCACCCCTCCACTTT,CASSLSQGEGNSPLHF
14,NA,TRBJ2-7,large,TRBV28,TGTGCCAGCAGTTTTGGAGGGGCGAACTACGAGCAGTACTTC,CASSFGGANYEQYF
16,TRBD1,TRBJ1-4,few,TRBV4-1,TGCGCCAGCAGCCAAGATAGGGACAGGGGGCTTGGAAAACTGTTTTTT,CASSQDRDRGLGKLFF
15,TRBD1,TRBJ2-1,many,TRBV5-1,TGCGCCAGCAGCTCAAGGGGGACAGGGGGCAATGAGCAGTTCTTC,CASSSRGTGGNEQFF
16,NA,TRBJ1-5,large,TRBV6-6,TGTGCCAGCAGTCCTGGGACCGGTGTTAGCAATCAGCCCCAGCATTTT,CASSPGTGVSNQPQHF
14,NA,TRBJ1-1,NA,TRBV12-3/TRBV12-4,TGTGCCAGCAGTTTAGGTGCCGGGTTCACTGAAGCTTTCTTT,CASSLGAGFTEAFF